Listed below are T cell receptor beta chains from one sample, sequenced in a study of post-analysis software for immune sequencing data. MiXCR was run by TCRdb on the PCR reads, yielding one entry per CDR3 protein. The table includes a few hundred thousand distinct CDR3 sequences, less than 40% detected once. Sequencing was carried out using blood. Every receptor here comes from a girl aged 5 to 17 with multiple sclerosis. CDR3s leave out the opening cysteine and the closing phenylalanine or tryptophan. The order of the fields is CDR3 protein, V gene, J gene.

ASSQAGGWTDTQY	TRBV14	TRBJ2-3
ASSTRGRGIYETQY	TRBV12-3/TRBV12-4	TRBJ2-5
ASSWLYSYNEQF	TRBV19	TRBJ2-1
ASHTGGLAYGYT	TRBV28	TRBJ1-2
SAATTSTTQY	TRBV20-1	TRBJ2-3
ASSLEAWQGVDGATNEKLF	TRBV7-9	TRBJ1-4
ASSQEQGASYNEQF	TRBV4-1	TRBJ2-1
ASSVEGEDSLLH	TRBV9	TRBJ1-6
ASSLAVGASTDTQY	TRBV5-1	TRBJ2-3
ASWALGTQY	TRBV28	NA
ASSLGGGGYNEQF	TRBV5-1	TRBJ2-1
ASSETPGDPWGYT	TRBV2	TRBJ1-2
ASTWTSAISGANVLT	TRBV7-2	TRBJ2-6
ASSHGTGGAFPQY	TRBV11-1	TRBJ2-3
ASSLRRGPSYGYT	TRBV5-5	TRBJ1-2
ASSHLRSSYNEQF	TRBV4-2	TRBJ2-1
ASTLGGGCNEQY	TRBV5-1	TRBJ2-4
ASRTTDTQY	TRBV19	TRBJ2-3
SARGPLGDTQY	TRBV20-1	TRBJ2-3
SAERRAGYT	TRBV20-1	TRBJ1-2
SVERRQGPYEQY	TRBV29-1	NA
SVEPGRETQY	TRBV29-1	TRBJ2-5
ASSLVASGIRSGELF	TRBV7-8	TRBJ2-2
ASSRGTAHGYT	TRBV6-1	TRBJ1-2
ASSLDRYSGNTIY	TRBV11-2	TRBJ1-3
ASSKGTGGRVYGYT	TRBV21-1	TRBJ1-2
ASSLRSDEQF	TRBV27	TRBJ2-1
ASSPQKISGANVLT	TRBV11-1	TRBJ2-6
ASSPSEGLTNYGYT	TRBV5-1	TRBJ1-2
ASSQDGGSVAEAF	TRBV4-1	TRBJ1-1
ASLGQGCGYT	TRBV21-1	TRBJ1-2
ASSYNGVNQPQH	TRBV6-5	TRBJ1-5
ASSQGQGPRQPQH	TRBV4-1	TRBJ1-5
ASSSRTGYT	TRBV6-5	TRBJ1-2
ASSWAQAGQGTQY	TRBV28	NA
ASSRGLQGGGTGANVLT	TRBV6-1	TRBJ2-6
ASSLRIAGSEQF	TRBV7-9	TRBJ2-1
ASSLRESIDEQY	TRBV7-9	NA
ASSTDVGSYEQY	TRBV18	TRBJ2-7
ASSQGAGPQH	TRBV28	TRBJ1-5
ATSDPDGVDGYT	TRBV24-1	TRBJ1-2
ASGPKDDEQF	TRBV9	TRBJ2-1